This TCR beta chain was recorded in a study of shared clonotypes between healthy human individuals. Trimming removed 1 base at V and 3 bases at J, with 10 bases between. Germline-derived CDR1 and CDR2 are SGHDT and YYEEEE. The CDR3 is 15 residues long. Data came from immunoSEQ multiplex PCR; TCRdb stores just in-frame clones and leaves some out. The sample lists about 1 million clones, under 80% occurring once. The sequencing input was memory CD4+ T cells sorted from blood. Subset denoted: CD45RA-negative fraction. This chain uses TRBV5-6 with TRBJ2-2, with a tentative D call TRBD1 (6 bases). The receptor was derived from a young man in good health. CDR3 DNA sequence: TGTGCCAGCAGCTTGACAGGGCTTTACACCGGGGAGCTGTTTTTT. This translates into CASSLTGLYTGELFF.